The present T cell receptor (beta chain) was sequenced within a study of cytomegalovirus exposure and HLA in healthy donors. The V end was cut by 1 base, the J end by 1 base, with 10 bases between. The CDR3 covers 15 residues. Germline CDR1 and CDR2: WSHSY and SAAADI. PCR amplification relied on 60 Vbeta primers (plus 13 Jbeta primers). Measured with immunoSEQ multiplex PCR; TCRdb has only the in-frame clones, and not every one. Among about 200,000 clones, under 70% were seen once, and the ten largest hold 2.6%. Sample: PBMCs. The receptor was isolated from a man aged 35 to 55 in good health and CMV-seropositive. The chain joins TRBV10-2 to TRBJ1-1; D uncertain. The CDR3 nucleotides read TGCGCCAGCAGTGAGTTGACTGATCAGAACACTGAAGCTTTCTTT. This encodes CASSELTDQNTEAFF.